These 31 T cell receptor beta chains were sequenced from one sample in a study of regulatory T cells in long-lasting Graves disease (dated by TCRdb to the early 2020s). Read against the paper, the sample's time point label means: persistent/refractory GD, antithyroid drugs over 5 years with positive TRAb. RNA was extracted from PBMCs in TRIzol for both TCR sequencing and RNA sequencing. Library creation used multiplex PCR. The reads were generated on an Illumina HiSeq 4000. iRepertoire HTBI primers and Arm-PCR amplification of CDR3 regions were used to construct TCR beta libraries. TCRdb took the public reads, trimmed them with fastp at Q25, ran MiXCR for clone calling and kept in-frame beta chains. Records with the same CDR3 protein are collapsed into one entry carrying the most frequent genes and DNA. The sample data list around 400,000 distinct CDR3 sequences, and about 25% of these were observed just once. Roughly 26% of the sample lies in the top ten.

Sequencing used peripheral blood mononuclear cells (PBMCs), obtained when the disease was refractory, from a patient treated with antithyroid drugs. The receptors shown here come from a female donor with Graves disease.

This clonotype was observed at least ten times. CDR3 bases: TGCGCCAGCAGCCGGACAGGGGGCAGGAACAATGAGCAGTTCTTC. Protein: CASSRTGGRNNEQFF. V and J are TRBV5-1 and TRBJ2-1; 11 bases align to TRBD1. Trimming at V came to 4 bases and at J to 5 bases, leaving 5 bases not matched to a gene. The CDR3 extends over 15 amino acids. Germline CDR1 is SGHRS and CDR2 is YFSETQ. The entire variable domain, with the rest obtained from reference TRBV5-1 and TRBJ2-1, is as follows: KAGVTQTPRYLIKTRGQQVTLSCSPISGHRSVSWYQQTPGQGLQFLFEYFSETQRNKGNFPGRFSGRQFSNSRSEMNVSTLELGDSALYLCASSRTGGRNNEQFFGPGTRLTVL.

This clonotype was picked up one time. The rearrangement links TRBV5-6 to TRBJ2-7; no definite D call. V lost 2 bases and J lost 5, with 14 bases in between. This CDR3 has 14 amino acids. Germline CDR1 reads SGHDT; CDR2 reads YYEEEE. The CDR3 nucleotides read TGTGCCAGCAGCTTAAGCCCCCAGGAGAACGAGCAGTACTTC. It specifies CASSLSPQENEQYF.

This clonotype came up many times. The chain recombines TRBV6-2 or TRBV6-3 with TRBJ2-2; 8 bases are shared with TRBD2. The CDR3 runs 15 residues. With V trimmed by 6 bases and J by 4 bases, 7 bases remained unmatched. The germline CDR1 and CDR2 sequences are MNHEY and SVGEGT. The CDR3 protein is CASSASGPITGELFF. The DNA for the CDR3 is TGTGCCAGCAGCGCTAGCGGGCCCATCACCGGGGAGCTGTTTTTT.

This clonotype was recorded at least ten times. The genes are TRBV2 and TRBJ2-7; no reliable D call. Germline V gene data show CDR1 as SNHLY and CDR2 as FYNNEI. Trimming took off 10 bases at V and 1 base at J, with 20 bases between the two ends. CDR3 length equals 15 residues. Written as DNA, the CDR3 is TGTGCCACCTCCTTCCCTCCCGGGCAATCCTACGAGCAGTACTTC. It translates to CATSFPPGQSYEQYF.

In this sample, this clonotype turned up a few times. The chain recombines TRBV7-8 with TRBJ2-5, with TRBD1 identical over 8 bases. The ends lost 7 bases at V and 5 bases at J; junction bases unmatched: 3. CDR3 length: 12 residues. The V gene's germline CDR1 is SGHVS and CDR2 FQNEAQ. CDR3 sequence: CASTTGGETQYF. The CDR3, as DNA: TGTGCCAGCACCACAGGGGGGGAGACCCAGTACTTC.

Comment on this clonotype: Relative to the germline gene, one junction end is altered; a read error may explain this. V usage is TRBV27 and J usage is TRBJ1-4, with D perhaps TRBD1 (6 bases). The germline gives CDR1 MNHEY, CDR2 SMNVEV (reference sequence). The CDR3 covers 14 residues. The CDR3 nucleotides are TGTGCCAGCAGAGAACGGGGGCTTAGTGAAGAACTGTTTTTT. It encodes CASRERGLSEELFF.

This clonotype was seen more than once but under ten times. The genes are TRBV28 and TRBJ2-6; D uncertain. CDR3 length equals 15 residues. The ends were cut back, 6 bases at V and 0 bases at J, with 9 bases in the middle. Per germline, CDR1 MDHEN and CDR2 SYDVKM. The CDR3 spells CASSWDASGANVLTF. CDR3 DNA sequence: TGTGCCAGCAGCTGGGATGCCTCTGGGGCCAACGTCCTGACTTTC.

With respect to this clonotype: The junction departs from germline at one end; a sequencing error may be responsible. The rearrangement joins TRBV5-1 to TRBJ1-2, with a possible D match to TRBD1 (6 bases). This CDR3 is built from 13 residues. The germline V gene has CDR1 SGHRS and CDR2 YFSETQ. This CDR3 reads CASSLEGEGGYTF. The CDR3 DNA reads TGTGCCAGCAGCTTGGAGGGGGAAGGAGGCTACACCTTC.

CDR3 protein: CASSLVPRTSRNTGELFF. In nucleotides, the CDR3 is TGTGCCAGCAGCTTAGTTCCGCGGACTAGCAGAAACACCGGGGAGCTGTTTTTT. The chain recombines TRBV7-8 with TRBJ2-2, with TRBD2 identical over 8 bases. This CDR3 has 18 amino acids. Losses at the gene ends were 1 base for V and 2 bases for J; bases not matched to a gene: 9. CDR1 is SGHVS, CDR2 FQNEAQ, per germline.

The CDR3 DNA follows: TGCAGTGCTAGTGGCCAAGGGGGAGTCTTATACGAGCAGTACTTC. This encodes CSASGQGGVLYEQYF. This rearrangement joins TRBV20-1 to TRBJ2-7; possible D gene TRBD1, 6 bases. V lost 3 bases and J lost 4, with 19 bases in between. The CDR3 consists of 15 residues. Germline assignment: CDR1 DFQATT and CDR2 SNEGSKA (reference sequence).

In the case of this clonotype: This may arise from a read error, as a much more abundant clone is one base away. Here the CDR3 reads CASNGVAGGIHEQYF. The CDR3 nucleotides read TGTGCCAGCAACGGGGTCGCTGGCGGGATCCACGAGCAGTACTTC. The rearrangement joins TRBV28 to TRBJ2-7, with a tentative D call TRBD2 (6 bases). Trimming left V 7 bases short and J 5 bases short, with 21 bases between. Germline CDR1 reads MDHEN; CDR2 reads SYDVKM. The CDR3 spans 15 residues.

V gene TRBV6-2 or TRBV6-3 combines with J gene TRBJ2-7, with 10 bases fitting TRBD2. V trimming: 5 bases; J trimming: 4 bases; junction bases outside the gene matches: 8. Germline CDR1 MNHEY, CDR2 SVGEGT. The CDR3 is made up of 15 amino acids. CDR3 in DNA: TGTGCCAGCAGTGAAGGGACTAGCGTAATTTACGAGCAGTACTTC. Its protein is CASSEGTSVIYEQYF.

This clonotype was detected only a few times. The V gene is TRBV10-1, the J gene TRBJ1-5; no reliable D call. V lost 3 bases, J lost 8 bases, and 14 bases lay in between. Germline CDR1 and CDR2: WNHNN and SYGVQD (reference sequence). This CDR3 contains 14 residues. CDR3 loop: CASSDEQAYEPQHF. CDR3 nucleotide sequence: TGCGCCAGCAGTGATGAGCAGGCCTATGAGCCCCAGCATTTT.

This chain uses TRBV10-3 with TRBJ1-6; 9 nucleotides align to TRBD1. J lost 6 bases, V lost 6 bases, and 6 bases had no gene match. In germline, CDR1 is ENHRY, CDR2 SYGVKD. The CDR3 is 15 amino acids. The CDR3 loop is CAISQGQGRNSPLHF. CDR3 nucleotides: TGTGCCATCAGCCAGGGACAGGGACGTAATTCACCCCTCCACTTT.

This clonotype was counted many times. CDR3 region: CASSEGLAGGTGELGELFF. DNA for the CDR3: TGTGCCAGCAGTGAAGGACTAGCGGGAGGTACCGGGGAGCTAGGGGAGCTGTTTTTT. The chain uses TRBV2 and TRBJ2-2; TRBD2 aligns across 13 bases. The junction had 13 bases not matched to a gene; V was cut back by 1 base and J by 8 bases. Germline assignment: CDR1 SNHLY and CDR2 FYNNEI. The CDR3 contains 19 residues.

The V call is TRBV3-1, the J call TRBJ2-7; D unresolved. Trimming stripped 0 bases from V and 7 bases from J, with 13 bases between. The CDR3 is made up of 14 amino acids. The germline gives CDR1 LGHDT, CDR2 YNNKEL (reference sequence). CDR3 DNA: TGTGCCAGCAGCCAAGAAGGAAGGGTTCGGGAGCAGTACTTC. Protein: CASSQEGRVREQYF.

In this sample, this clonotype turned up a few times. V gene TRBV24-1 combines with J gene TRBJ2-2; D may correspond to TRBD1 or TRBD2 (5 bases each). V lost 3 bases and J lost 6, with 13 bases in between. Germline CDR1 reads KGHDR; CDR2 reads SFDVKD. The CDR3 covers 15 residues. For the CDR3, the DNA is TGTGCCACCAGTGATACCGGGGCCGTCTCCGGGGAGCTGTTTTTT. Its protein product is CATSDTGAVSGELFF.

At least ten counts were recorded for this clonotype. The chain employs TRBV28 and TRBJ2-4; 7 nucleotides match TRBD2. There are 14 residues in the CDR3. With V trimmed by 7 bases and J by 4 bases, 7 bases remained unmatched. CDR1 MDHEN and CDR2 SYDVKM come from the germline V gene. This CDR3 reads CASTKTSSKNIQYF. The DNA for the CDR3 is TGTGCCAGCACGAAGACTAGCTCTAAAAACATTCAGTACTTC.

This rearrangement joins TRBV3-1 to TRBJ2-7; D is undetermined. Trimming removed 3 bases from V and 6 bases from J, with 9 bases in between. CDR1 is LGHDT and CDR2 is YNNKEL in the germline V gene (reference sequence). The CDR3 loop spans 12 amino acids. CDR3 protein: CASSQGPTEQYF. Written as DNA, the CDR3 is TGTGCCAGCAGCCAGGGCCCCACCGAGCAGTACTTC.

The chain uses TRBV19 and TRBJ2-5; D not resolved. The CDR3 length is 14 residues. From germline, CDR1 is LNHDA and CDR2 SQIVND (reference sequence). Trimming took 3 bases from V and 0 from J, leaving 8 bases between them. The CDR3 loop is CASSILPYQETQYF. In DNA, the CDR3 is TGTGCCAGTAGTATTCTTCCATACCAAGAGACCCAGTACTTC.

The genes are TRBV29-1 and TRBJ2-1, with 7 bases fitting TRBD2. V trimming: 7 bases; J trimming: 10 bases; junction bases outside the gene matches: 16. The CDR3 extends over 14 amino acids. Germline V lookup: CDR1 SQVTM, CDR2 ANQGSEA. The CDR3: CSGIGGGRAGEQFF. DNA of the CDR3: TGCAGCGGCATTGGGGGGGGGAGGGCCGGGGAGCAGTTCTTC.

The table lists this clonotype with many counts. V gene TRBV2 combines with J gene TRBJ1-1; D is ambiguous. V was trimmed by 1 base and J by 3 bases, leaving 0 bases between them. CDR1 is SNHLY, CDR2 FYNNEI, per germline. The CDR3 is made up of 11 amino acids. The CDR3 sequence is CASSEDTEAFF. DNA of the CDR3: TGTGCCAGCAGTGAAGACACTGAAGCTTTCTTT.

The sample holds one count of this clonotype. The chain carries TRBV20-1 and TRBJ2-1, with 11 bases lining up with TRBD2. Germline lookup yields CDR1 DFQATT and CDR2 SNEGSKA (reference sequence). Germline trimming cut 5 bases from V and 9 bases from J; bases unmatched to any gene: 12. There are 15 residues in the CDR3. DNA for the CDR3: TGCAGTGCTGCCTCCACGGCTAGCGGGAGGAGTGAGCAGTTCTTC. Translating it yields CSAASTASGRSEQFF.

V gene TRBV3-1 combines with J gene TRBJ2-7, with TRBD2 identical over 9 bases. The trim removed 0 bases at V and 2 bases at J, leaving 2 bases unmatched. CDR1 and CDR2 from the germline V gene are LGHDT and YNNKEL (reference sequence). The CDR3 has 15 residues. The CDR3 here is CASSQDSGRTYEQYF. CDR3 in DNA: TGTGCCAGCAGCCAAGACAGCGGGAGGACCTACGAGCAGTACTTC.

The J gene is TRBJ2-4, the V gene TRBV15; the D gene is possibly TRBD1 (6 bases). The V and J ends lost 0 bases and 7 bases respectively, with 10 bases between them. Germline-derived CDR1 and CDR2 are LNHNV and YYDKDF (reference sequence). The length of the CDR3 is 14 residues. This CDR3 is CATSRDSTGNIQYF. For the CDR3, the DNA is TGTGCCACCAGCAGAGATTCCACAGGGAACATTCAGTACTTC.

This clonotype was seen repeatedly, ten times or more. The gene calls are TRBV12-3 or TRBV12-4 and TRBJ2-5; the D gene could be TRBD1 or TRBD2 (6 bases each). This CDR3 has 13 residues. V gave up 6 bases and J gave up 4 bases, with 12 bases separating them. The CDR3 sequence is CASSPGGGETQYF. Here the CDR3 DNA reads TGTGCCAGCAGCCCCGGAGGGGGAGAGACCCAGTACTTC.

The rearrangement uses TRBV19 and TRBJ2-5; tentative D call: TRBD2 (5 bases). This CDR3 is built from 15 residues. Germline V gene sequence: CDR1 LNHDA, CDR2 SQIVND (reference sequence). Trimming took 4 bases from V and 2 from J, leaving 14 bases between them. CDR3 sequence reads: CASSKLGINQETQYF. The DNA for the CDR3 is TGTGCCAGTAGTAAACTAGGAATCAATCAAGAGACCCAGTACTTC.

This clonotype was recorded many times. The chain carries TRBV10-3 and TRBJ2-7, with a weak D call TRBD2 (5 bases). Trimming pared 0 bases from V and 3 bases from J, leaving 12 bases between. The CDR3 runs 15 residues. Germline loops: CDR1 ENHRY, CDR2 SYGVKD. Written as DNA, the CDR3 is TGTGCCATCAGTGAGTCGCCAGCGGCCATCTACGAGCAGTACTTC. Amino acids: CAISESPAAIYEQYF.

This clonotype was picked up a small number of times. CDR3 nucleotide sequence: TGTGCCAGCAGTGAATATCCGGGGGCTGAAGCTTTCTTT. This codes for CASSEYPGAEAFF. The chain is built from TRBV2 and TRBJ1-1; a possible D gene is TRBD1 (5 bases). V was trimmed by 2 bases and J by 6 bases, leaving 10 bases between them. Germline CDR1 is SNHLY and CDR2 is FYNNEI. The CDR3 has 13 amino acids.

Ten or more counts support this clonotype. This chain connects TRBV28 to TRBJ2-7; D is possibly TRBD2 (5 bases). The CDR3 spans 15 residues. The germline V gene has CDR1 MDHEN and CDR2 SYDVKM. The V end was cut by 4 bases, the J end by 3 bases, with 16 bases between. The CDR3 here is CASSSSSGLFYEQYF. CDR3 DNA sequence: TGTGCCAGCAGTTCTTCCAGCGGACTGTTCTACGAGCAGTACTTC.

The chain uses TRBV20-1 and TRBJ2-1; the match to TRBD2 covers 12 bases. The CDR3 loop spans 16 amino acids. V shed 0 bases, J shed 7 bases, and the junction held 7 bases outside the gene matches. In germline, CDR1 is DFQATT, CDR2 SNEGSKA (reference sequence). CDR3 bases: TGCAGTGCTAGAGAGAGACTAGCGGGAGTTCGAAATGAGCAGTTCTTC. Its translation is CSARERLAGVRNEQFF.